The present entry profiles one TCR beta chain with its context. Its antigen is not known. Healthy people donating bone marrow made up the donors. This sample was taken from a study of cytomegalovirus exposure and HLA in healthy donors. Study background: The Caucasian-associated ancestry cluster contained 65% to 85% of the 300 to 450 genotyped donors.

The study ran its PCR with 60 Vbeta and 13 Jbeta primers. In the original workflow: In a later analysis, 75 million to 95 million unique TCR beta chains included roughly 11 million shared by two or more donors. The method was immunoSEQ multiplex PCR; TCRdb's version includes in-frame clones alone and lacks a portion of them. V, J and clone size are taken as reported in that table, and D and trimming were inferred from the DNA itself. The sample includes tens of thousands of clones, about 78% of them seen just once. The study, taken as a whole, reports: Later analysis reportedly placed an Asian-associated ancestry cluster below the approximately 730-donor mean in N-insertions.

Trimming took off 6 bases at V and 1 base at J, with 9 bases between the two ends. The CDR3 covers 13 residues. Germline-derived CDR1 and CDR2 are ENHRY and SYGVKD. This rearrangement joins TRBV10-3 to TRBJ1-1; TRBD1 might be the D (6 bases). Sequencing was done on a sample of PBMCs. This TCR derives from a woman in her thirties in good health and CMV-seronegative. The DNA of the CDR3 is TGTGCCATCAGCCTGACAGGGAACACTGAAGCTTTCTTT. Protein product: CAISLTGNTEAFF.